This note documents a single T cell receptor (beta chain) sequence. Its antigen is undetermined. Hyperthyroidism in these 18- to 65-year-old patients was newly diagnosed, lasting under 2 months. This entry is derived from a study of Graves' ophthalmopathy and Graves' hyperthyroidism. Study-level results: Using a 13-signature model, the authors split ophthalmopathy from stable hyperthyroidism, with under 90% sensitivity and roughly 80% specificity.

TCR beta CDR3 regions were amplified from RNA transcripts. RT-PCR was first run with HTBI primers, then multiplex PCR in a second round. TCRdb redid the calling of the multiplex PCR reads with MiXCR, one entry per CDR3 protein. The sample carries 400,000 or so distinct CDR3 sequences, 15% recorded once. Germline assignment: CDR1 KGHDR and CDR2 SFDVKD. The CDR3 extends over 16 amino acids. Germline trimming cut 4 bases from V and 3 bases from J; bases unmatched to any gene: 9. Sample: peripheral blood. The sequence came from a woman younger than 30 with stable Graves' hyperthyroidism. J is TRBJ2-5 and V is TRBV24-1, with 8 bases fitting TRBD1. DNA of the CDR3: TGTGCCACCAGTGACAGTCCAGGGGGCGTAGAAGAGACCCAGTACTTC. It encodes CATSDSPGGVEETQYF.